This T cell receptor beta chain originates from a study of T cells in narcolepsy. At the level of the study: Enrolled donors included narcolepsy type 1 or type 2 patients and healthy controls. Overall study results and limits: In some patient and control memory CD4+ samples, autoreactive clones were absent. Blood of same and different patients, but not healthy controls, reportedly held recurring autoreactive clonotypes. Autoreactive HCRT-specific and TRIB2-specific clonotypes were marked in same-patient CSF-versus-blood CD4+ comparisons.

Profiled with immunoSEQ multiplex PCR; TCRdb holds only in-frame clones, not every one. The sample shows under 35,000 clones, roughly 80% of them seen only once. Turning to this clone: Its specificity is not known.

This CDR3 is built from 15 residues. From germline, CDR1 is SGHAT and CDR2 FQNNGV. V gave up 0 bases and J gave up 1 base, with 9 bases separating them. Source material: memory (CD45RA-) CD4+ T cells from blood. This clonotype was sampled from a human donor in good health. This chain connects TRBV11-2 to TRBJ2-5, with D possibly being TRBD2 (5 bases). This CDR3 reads CASSLEPGSQETQYF. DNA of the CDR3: TGTGCCAGCAGCTTAGAGCCGGGGTCCCAAGAGACCCAGTACTTC. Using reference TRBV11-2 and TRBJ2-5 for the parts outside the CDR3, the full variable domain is EAGVAQSPRYKIIEKRQSVAFWCNPISGHATLYWYQQILGQGPKLLIQFQNNGVVDDSQLPKDRFSAERLKGVDSTLKIQPAKLEDSAVYLCASSLEPGSQETQYFGPGTRLLVL.